This paragraph reports one T cell receptor beta chain. The record originates from a study of blood T cell repertoires in COVID-19. Per the germline V gene, CDR1 is KGHDR and CDR2 is SFDVKD. V lost 6 bases and J lost 1; bases outside the gene matches: 13. This CDR3 region has 18 residues. This table comes from immunoSEQ multiplex PCR, and its TCRdb copy is limited to in-frame clones, with some not included. The table includes approximately 270,000 clones, approximately 85% detected once. The sample comprised peripheral blood. The chain joins TRBV24-1 to TRBJ2-2, with 7 positions matching TRBD1. The TCR was taken from a woman aged 65 to 85 with acute or convalescent COVID-19. This CDR3 is CATSTPRQGMRNTGELFF. The CDR3 nucleotides read TGTGCCACCAGTACCCCTCGACAGGGCATGAGGAACACCGGGGAGCTGTTTTTT.